This record covers a single T cell receptor (beta chain). The CDR3 contains 11 residues. The ends were cut back, 3 bases at V and 4 bases at J, with 7 bases in the middle. Germline V gene lookup returns CDR1 DFQATT and CDR2 SNEGSKA (reference sequence). A single record per CDR3 protein comes from TCRdb applying MiXCR to the 5' RACE reads. The sample records around 57,000 distinct CDR3 sequences, 25% to 30% being singletons. The TCR comes from a female donor with breast cancer. Sequencing was performed on tumor-infiltrating memory CD4+ T cells sorted from the breast tumor. Subset here: memory CD4+ T cells, CD4+CD45RO+CD25-. This rearrangement joins TRBV20-1 to TRBJ2-7; D not resolved. CDR3 nucleotides: TGCAGTGCTAGCGGGCAGTACGAGCAGTACTTC. This codes for CSASGQYEQYF.